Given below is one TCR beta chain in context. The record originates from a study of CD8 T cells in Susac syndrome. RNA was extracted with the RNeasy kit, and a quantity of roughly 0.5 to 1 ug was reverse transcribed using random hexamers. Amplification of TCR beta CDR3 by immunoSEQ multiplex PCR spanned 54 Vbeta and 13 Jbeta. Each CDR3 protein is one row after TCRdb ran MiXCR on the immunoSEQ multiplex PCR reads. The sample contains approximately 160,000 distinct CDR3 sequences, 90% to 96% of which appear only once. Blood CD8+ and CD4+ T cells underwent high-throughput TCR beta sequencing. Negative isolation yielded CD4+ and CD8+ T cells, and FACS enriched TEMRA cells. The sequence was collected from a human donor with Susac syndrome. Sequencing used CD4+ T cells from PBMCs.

The CDR3 nucleotides are TGCAGTGCTAGGGTTCCGAGCGGGGATCCGCGTGAGCAGTTCTTC. This sequence encodes CSARVPSGDPREQFF. The chain employs TRBV20-1 and TRBJ2-1, with TRBD2 matching 7 bases. In germline, CDR1 is DFQATT, CDR2 SNEGSKA (reference sequence). Trimming cost V 3 bases and J 9 bases; bases outside gene matches: 14. CDR3 length: 15 residues.